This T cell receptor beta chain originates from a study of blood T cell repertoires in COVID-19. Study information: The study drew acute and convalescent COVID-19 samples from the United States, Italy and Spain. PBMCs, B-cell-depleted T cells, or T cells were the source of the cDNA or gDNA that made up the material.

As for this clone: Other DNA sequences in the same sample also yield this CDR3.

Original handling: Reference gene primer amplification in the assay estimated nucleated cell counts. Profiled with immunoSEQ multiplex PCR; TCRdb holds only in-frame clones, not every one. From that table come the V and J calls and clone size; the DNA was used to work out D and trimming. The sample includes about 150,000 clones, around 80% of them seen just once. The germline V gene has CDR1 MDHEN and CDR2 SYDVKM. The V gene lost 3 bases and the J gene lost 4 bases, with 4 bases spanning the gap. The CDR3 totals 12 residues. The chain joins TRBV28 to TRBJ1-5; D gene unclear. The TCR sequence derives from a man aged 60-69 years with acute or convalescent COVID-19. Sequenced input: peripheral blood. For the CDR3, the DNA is TGTGCCAGCAGTTTCGGGAATCAGCCCCAGCATTTT. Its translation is CASSFGNQPQHF.